This T cell receptor beta chain derives from a study of OX40 agonist ivuxolimab in advanced cancers. Study-wide context: Partial response was recorded in three patients: one hepatocellular carcinoma and two cutaneous melanoma cases.

Study outcomes and limitations: Expanded clones tended on average to be more numerous among CD8+ T cells than CD4+. At 0.1 to 3.0 mg/kg and by week 6, CD4+ and CD8+ T cells in the blood had expanded clonally.

Concerning this clone: Its antigen is still unknown. This may come from a read error, since a much larger clone is one base off. The sample carries other DNA sequences with the same CDR3.

CDR1 SGDLS and CDR2 YYNGEE come from the germline V gene. The CDR3 runs to 15 residues. V lost 0 bases to trimming and J lost 4 bases, with 10 bases between them. Data came from immunoSEQ multiplex PCR; TCRdb stores just in-frame clones and leaves some out. The sample has 25,000 to 30,000 clones; less than 85% are singletons. The receptor was derived from an adult with an advanced solid tumor such as melanoma, head and neck, liver or kidney cancer. Material: CD4+ or CD8+ T cells sorted from blood, obtained in a trial of the OX40 agonist ivuxolimab. The chain links TRBV9 to TRBJ1-4, with TRBD1 as a possible D gene (5 bases). Written as DNA, the CDR3 is TGTGCCAGCAGCGTAGAAGGAGGGGATAATGAAAAACTGTTTTTT. This encodes CASSVEGGDNEKLFF.